A single sample is the source of the 32 T cell receptor beta chains below, sequenced in a study of T cell responses to AZD1222 COVID-19 vaccine. Assay used: immunoSEQ multiplex PCR; TCRdb lists only in-frame clones, some missing. This table has around 170,000 clones, 70% to 90% appearing once. The material sequenced was peripheral blood, taken 28 days after the second AZD1222 dose. These receptors were taken from an adult who received the AZD1222 COVID-19 vaccine.

The chain is built from TRBV5-1 and TRBJ1-3, with D maybe TRBD1 (6 bases). The germline V and J ends were trimmed by 4 bases and 3 bases, with 17 bases remaining between them. The CDR3 has 16 amino acids. Germline CDR1 SGHRS, CDR2 YFSETQ. The CDR3 sequence: CASSSNAGAHGNTIYF. CDR3 DNA: TGCGCCAGCAGCAGTAATGCGGGGGCGCATGGAAACACCATATATTTT.

The CDR3 DNA follows: TGTGCCAGCAGCTATGGAGAAGGTGGCGAGCAGTACTTC. It codes for CASSYGEGGEQYF. This rearrangement joins TRBV5-4 to TRBJ2-7; D not certain. Per germline, CDR1 SGHNT and CDR2 YYREEE (reference sequence). V lost 3 bases, J lost 6 bases, and 13 bases lay in between. The CDR3 sequence is 13 residues long.

This clone has just one count. This chain joins TRBV7-2 and TRBJ1-2, with a tentative D call TRBD1 (6 bases). Germline V gene lookup returns CDR1 SGHTA and CDR2 FQGNSA. V lost 4 bases to trimming and J lost 7 bases, with 10 bases between them. The CDR3 has 12 amino acids. CDR3 in amino acids: CASSSNRAGYTF. CDR3 DNA: TGTGCCAGCAGCTCCAACAGGGCTGGCTACACCTTC.

V and J are TRBV19 and TRBJ1-5; the match to TRBD1 covers 7 bases. J was trimmed by 11 bases and V by 4 bases; bases with no gene match: 5. This CDR3 region has 12 residues. From germline, CDR1 is LNHDA and CDR2 SQIVND (reference sequence). CDR3 DNA sequence: TGTGCCAGTAGTACACGGACAGGTACCCAGCATTTT. It specifies CASSTRTGTQHF. Using reference TRBV19 and TRBJ1-5 for the parts outside the CDR3, the full variable domain is DGGITQSPKYLFRKEGQNVTLSCEQNLNHDAMYWYRQDPGQGLRLIYYSQIVNDFQKGDIAEGYSVSREKKESFPLTVTSAQKNPTAFYLCASSTRTGTQHFGDGTRLSIL.

This clone came up a few times. The chain employs TRBV7-2 and TRBJ2-2; the D gene is possibly TRBD1 (6 bases). This CDR3 is 15 amino acids long. CDR1 SGHTA and CDR2 FQGNSA come from the germline V gene. Trimming stripped 5 bases from V and 6 bases from J, with 16 bases between. The chain's CDR3 is CASSLGHLGAGELFF. The CDR3 DNA is TGTGCCAGCAGCCTGGGACACCTCGGGGCCGGGGAGCTGTTTTTT.

The CDR3 DNA reads as TGTGCCTGGAGAGTAACAGGGGGAAGGACCTACGAGCAGTACTTC. Encoded protein: CAWRVTGGRTYEQYF. The chain employs TRBV30 and TRBJ2-7; TRBD1 matches 8 bases. The CDR3 sequence is 15 residues long. CDR1 is GTSNPN, CDR2 SVGIG, per germline (reference sequence). J gave up 2 bases and V 3 bases, and 9 bases lay outside the gene matches.

V gene TRBV6-4 combines with J gene TRBJ2-5; the match to TRBD2 covers 10 bases. The germline V gene encodes CDR1 MRHNA and CDR2 SNTAGT. This CDR3 spans 16 amino acids. Losses at the gene ends were 11 bases for V and 1 base for J; bases not matched to a gene: 13. The CDR3 sequence is CAGNSGASGGQETQYF. The CDR3 nucleotides read TGTGCCGGAAATTCAGGGGCTAGCGGGGGCCAAGAGACCCAGTACTTC.

A single count supports this clone. Here the CDR3 DNA reads TGCGCCAGCAGCTTGGGACTAGCGGGGGGGCTTACAGATACGCAGTATTTT. Protein product: CASSLGLAGGLTDTQYF. The V gene is TRBV5-1, the J gene TRBJ2-3, with 14 bases lining up with TRBD2. The CDR3 loop spans 17 amino acids. CDR1 is SGHRS and CDR2 is YFSETQ in the germline V gene. V was clipped by 0 bases and J by 3 bases; unmatched bases: 3. The whole variable domain, remainder taken from reference TRBV5-1 and TRBJ2-3, is KAGVTQTPRYLIKTRGQQVTLSCSPISGHRSVSWYQQTPGQGLQFLFEYFSETQRNKGNFPGRFSGRQFSNSRSEMNVSTLELGDSALYLCASSLGLAGGLTDTQYFGPGTRLTVL.

The chain joins TRBV3-1 (or the pseudogene TRBV3-2) to TRBJ1-4; D perhaps matches TRBD1 (5 bases). Germline V gives CDR1 LGHDT, CDR2 YNNKEL (reference sequence). The CDR3 consists of 16 residues. Trimming took 1 base from V and 5 from J, leaving 14 bases between them. The CDR3 DNA is TGTGCCAGCAGCCAAGCCGTCCGGGAGGGGAATGAAAAACTGTTTTTT. Encoded protein: CASSQAVREGNEKLFF.

This chain joins TRBV28 and TRBJ1-2; no clear D gene. Germline lookup yields CDR1 MDHEN and CDR2 SYDVKM. Deletions cut 7 bases from V and 4 bases from J, with 19 bases between. This CDR3 has 15 residues. The CDR3 nucleotides are TGTGCCAGCATAAGCTCGGAACAGACGATCTATGGCTACACCTTC. Encoded protein: CASISSEQTIYGYTF.

The V and J genes are TRBV10-2 and TRBJ2-3; no reliable D call. The V and J ends lost 6 bases and 4 bases respectively, with 8 bases between them. Germline CDR1 reads WSHSY; CDR2 reads SAAADI. This CDR3 has 12 residues. The CDR3 loop is CASSVDSDTQYF. The DNA for the CDR3 is TGCGCCAGCAGCGTTGACTCAGATACGCAGTATTTT.

Comments on this clone: The junction departs from the called germline gene at one end, perhaps through a read error. The rearrangement joins TRBV29-1 to TRBJ2-7; TRBD1 matches 8 bases. This CDR3 is 13 amino acids long. Looked up from germline, CDR1 is SQVTM and CDR2 is ANQGSEA. The DNA for the CDR3 is TGCAGCGTCGAAGGACAGGGTGTAAACGAGCAGTACTTC. Translation gives CSVEGQGVNEQYF.

The chain combines TRBV7-8 with TRBJ2-7, with D tentatively TRBD2 (5 bases). V was pared by 3 bases and J by 2 bases, with 11 bases between. Per the germline V gene, CDR1 is SGHVS and CDR2 is FQNEAQ. The CDR3 runs to 14 residues. The CDR3 loop is CASSFTGSAYEQYF. In nucleotides, the CDR3 is TGTGCCAGCAGCTTTACGGGATCTGCCTACGAGCAGTACTTC.

This clone was detected once. The V and J genes are TRBV25-1 and TRBJ2-7, with a tentative D call TRBD1 (6 bases). The V and J ends lost 6 bases and 2 bases respectively, with 14 bases between them. The CDR3 is made up of 14 amino acids. From germline, CDR1 is MGHDK and CDR2 SYGVNS. The CDR3 region is CASRGQFETYEQYF. The CDR3 DNA follows: TGTGCCAGCAGAGGACAGTTCGAGACCTACGAGCAGTACTTC.

This sequence joins TRBV20-1 and TRBJ2-2; 11 bases match TRBD1. There are 11 residues in the CDR3. Losses at the gene ends were 5 bases for V and 12 bases for J; bases not matched to a gene: 2. Per germline, CDR1 DFQATT and CDR2 SNEGSKA (reference sequence). This CDR3 is CSAGDRGKLFF. CDR3 DNA sequence: TGCAGTGCTGGGGACAGGGGGAAGCTGTTTTTT.

This chain connects TRBV6-5 to TRBJ2-1; 8 bases align to TRBD2. With 6 bases clipped from V and 5 bases from J, the junction kept 9 bases outside the gene matches. Looked up from germline, CDR1 is MNHEY and CDR2 is SVGAGI. CDR3 length equals 15 residues. The CDR3 sequence is CASRKRGGSHNEQFF. The CDR3 DNA reads as TGTGCCAGCAGGAAGCGCGGGGGGTCTCACAATGAGCAGTTCTTC.

The chain has TRBV25-1 and TRBJ2-7; D is ambiguous. Germline CDR1 is MGHDK and CDR2 is SYGVNS. The CDR3 totals 11 residues. The germline V and J ends were trimmed by 2 bases and 4 bases, with 3 bases remaining between them. The CDR3 DNA is TGTGCCAGCAGTGAAGGGTACGAGCAGTACTTC. Translating it yields CASSEGYEQYF.

CDR3 sequence: CASSLGVGNTIYF. The CDR3 DNA reads TGTGCCAGCAGCTTAGGGGTTGGAAACACCATATATTTT. The gene calls are TRBV7-6 and TRBJ1-3; D remains unclear. Germline loops: CDR1 SGHVS, CDR2 FNYEAQ. Trimming shortened V by 1 base and J by 3 bases, and 4 bases separated the two germline ends. The CDR3 covers 13 residues.

The rearrangement joins TRBV19 to TRBJ1-5, with 10 bases fitting TRBD1. CDR3 length: 19 residues. The germline V gene encodes CDR1 LNHDA and CDR2 SQIVND (reference sequence). Trimming removed 5 bases from V and 1 base from J; junction bases left unmatched: 14. The CDR3: CASSVSRTGGPISNQPQHF. For the CDR3, the DNA is TGTGCCAGTAGTGTCTCCAGGACAGGGGGTCCGATCAGCAATCAGCCCCAGCATTTT. The whole variable domain, filled in from reference TRBV19 and TRBJ1-5, reads DGGITQSPKYLFRKEGQNVTLSCEQNLNHDAMYWYRQDPGQGLRLIYYSQIVNDFQKGDIAEGYSVSREKKESFPLTVTSAQKNPTAFYLCASSVSRTGGPISNQPQHFGDGTRLSIL.

CDR3 residues: CATRPGLGGRYNEQFF. CDR3 DNA: TGCGCCACCCGGCCGGGACTAGGGGGGAGGTACAATGAGCAGTTCTTC. The chain combines TRBV5-1 with TRBJ2-1, with 8 bases that match TRBD2. This CDR3 is built from 16 residues. Germline V gene sequence: CDR1 SGHRS, CDR2 YFSETQ. Trimming cost V 9 bases and J 4 bases; bases outside gene matches: 15.

This chain uses TRBV29-1 with TRBJ1-2, with 7 bases lining up with TRBD1. The CDR3 contains 12 residues. Unmatched junction bases numbered 5, after V lost 6 bases and J lost 4 bases. Germline V gene data show CDR1 as SQVTM and CDR2 as ANQGSEA. The CDR3 DNA sequence: TGCAGCGTGAAGGGACAGTCCTATGGCTACACCTTC. It is translated as CSVKGQSYGYTF.

This sequence joins TRBV10-2 and TRBJ2-1; 9 bases align to TRBD2. The V and J ends lost 11 bases and 5 bases, in that order; junction bases with no gene match: 13. CDR3 size: 15 residues. Per the germline V gene, CDR1 is WSHSY and CDR2 is SAAADI. DNA for the CDR3: TGCGCCGCCAAAACCGGGACTAGCCCCAACAATGAGCAGTTCTTC. Its protein is CAAKTGTSPNNEQFF.

V is TRBV29-1 and J is TRBJ1-4, with D maybe TRBD1 (5 bases). The CDR3 totals 12 residues. Germline CDR1 reads SQVTM; CDR2 reads ANQGSEA. V lost 4 bases to trimming and J lost 4 bases, with 7 bases between them. CDR3 loop: CSVGGGNEKLFF. The DNA of the CDR3 is TGCAGCGTTGGCGGGGGTAATGAAAAACTGTTTTTT. Drawing the rest from reference TRBV29-1 and TRBJ1-4, the complete variable domain is SAVISQKPSRDICQRGTSLTIQCQVDSQVTMMFWYRQQPGQSLTLIATANQGSEATYESGFVIDKFPISRPNLTFSTLTVSNMSPEDSSIYLCSVGGGNEKLFFGSGTQLSVL.

This clone has a single count. The rearrangement links TRBV18 to TRBJ2-7, with D perhaps matching TRBD2 (6 bases). Trimming removed 3 bases from V and 5 bases from J, with 23 bases in between. CDR3 size: 17 residues. CDR1 and CDR2 from the germline V gene are KGHSH and LQKENI. Written as DNA, the CDR3 is TGTGCCAGCTCACCCTTCGCCGGAGGGATAGTTAGGGACGAGCAGTACTTC. Its protein is CASSPFAGGIVRDEQYF.

The V gene is TRBV11-1, the J gene TRBJ2-1; D is undetermined. V lost 5 bases and J 4 bases, leaving 12 bases between the germline ends. This CDR3 is built from 14 residues. Germline V lookup: CDR1 SGHAT, CDR2 FQDESV (reference sequence). The CDR3 here is CASSPGSRYNEQFF. The CDR3 DNA is TGTGCCAGCAGCCCCGGATCCAGATACAATGAGCAGTTCTTC.

This chain links TRBV6-2 or TRBV6-3 with TRBJ2-5, with D possibly TRBD1 on 7 matching bases. Germline CDR1 MNHEY, CDR2 SVGEGT. Trimming took 4 bases from V and 1 from J, leaving 19 bases between them. This CDR3 region has 17 residues. Here the CDR3 reads CASSFAGRGGSQETQYF. DNA for the CDR3: TGTGCCAGCAGTTTCGCGGGGAGAGGGGGCTCCCAAGAGACCCAGTACTTC.

This clone came up a few times. The sample contains more than one DNA sequence encoding this CDR3. In DNA, the CDR3 is TGTGCCAGCTCAGCTTTCAGCAATCAGCCCCAGCATTTT. Its protein product is CASSAFSNQPQHF. The chain recombines TRBV18 with TRBJ1-5; D gene unclear. This CDR3 is built from 13 residues. Trimming stripped 5 bases from V and 1 base from J, with 6 bases between. Germline loops: CDR1 KGHSH, CDR2 LQKENI.

V gene TRBV9 combines with J gene TRBJ2-7; no clear D. The CDR3 sequence is 18 residues long. Between the trimmed V and J ends, which lost 3 bases and 7 bases, there was a span of 29 bases. Germline CDR1 reads SGDLS; CDR2 reads YYNGEE. The CDR3 protein is CASSAGPSLDLRSGEQYF. CDR3 sequence (DNA): TGTGCCAGCAGCGCCGGCCCCTCCTTGGACCTACGGAGTGGAGAGCAGTACTTC. Full variable domain (outside the CDR3, taken from reference TRBV9 and TRBJ2-7): DSGVTQTPKHLITATGQRVTLRCSPRSGDLSVYWYQQSLDQGLQFLIQYYNGEERAKGNILERFSAQQFPDLHSELNLSSLELGDSALYFCASSAGPSLDLRSGEQYFGPGTRLTVT.

J is TRBJ1-4 and V is TRBV28; TRBD1 aligns across 7 bases. The CDR3 spans 13 residues. After removal of 8 bases from V and 2 bases from J, the junction contained 2 bases not matched to a gene. Looked up from germline, CDR1 is MDHEN and CDR2 is SYDVKM. Here the CDR3 DNA reads TGTGCCAGCCTCAGGGGGACTAATGAAAAACTGTTTTTT. It is translated as CASLRGTNEKLFF.

Concerning this clone: This sample also contains other DNA sequences that code for the same CDR3. The chain is built from TRBV3-1 (or the pseudogene TRBV3-2) and TRBJ1-5; D gene uncertain. Germline CDR1 reads LGHDT; CDR2 reads YNNKEL (reference sequence). V was trimmed by 0 bases and J by 4 bases, leaving 4 bases between them. CDR3 length: 13 residues. The CDR3 DNA follows: TGTGCCAGCAGCCAAGATCTGAATCAGCCCCAGCATTTT. Translation gives CASSQDLNQPQHF.

The V and J genes are TRBV5-1 and TRBJ1-2; 11 nucleotides line up with TRBD1. With 4 bases clipped from V and 2 bases from J, the junction kept 7 bases outside the gene matches. This CDR3 contains 16 residues. CDR1 is SGHRS, CDR2 YFSETQ, per germline. CDR3 bases: TGCGCCAGCAGCAAGGGACAGGGGGACCTAAACTATGGCTACACCTTC. It yields the protein CASSKGQGDLNYGYTF.

The chain combines TRBV19 with TRBJ1-2, with unresolved D. Per germline, CDR1 LNHDA and CDR2 SQIVND (reference sequence). V was pared by 4 bases and J by 8 bases, with 17 bases between. The CDR3 loop spans 14 amino acids. CDR3 sequence: CASSNNRVGQGYTF. In DNA form, the CDR3 reads TGTGCCAGTAGTAATAATCGGGTAGGGCAAGGCTACACCTTC.